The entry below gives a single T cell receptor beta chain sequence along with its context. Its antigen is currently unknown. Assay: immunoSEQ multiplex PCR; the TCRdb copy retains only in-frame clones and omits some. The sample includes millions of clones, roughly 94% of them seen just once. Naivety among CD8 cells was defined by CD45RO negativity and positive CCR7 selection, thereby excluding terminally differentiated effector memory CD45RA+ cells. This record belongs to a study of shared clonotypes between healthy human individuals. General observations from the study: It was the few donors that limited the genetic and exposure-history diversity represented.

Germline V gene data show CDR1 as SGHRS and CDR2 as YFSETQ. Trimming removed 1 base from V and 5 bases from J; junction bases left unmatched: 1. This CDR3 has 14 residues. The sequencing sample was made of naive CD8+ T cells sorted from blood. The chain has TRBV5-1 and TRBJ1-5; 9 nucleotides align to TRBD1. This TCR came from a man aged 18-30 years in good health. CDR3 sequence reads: CASSLTGGDQPQHF. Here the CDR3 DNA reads TGCGCCAGCAGCTTGACAGGGGGCGATCAGCCCCAGCATTTT.